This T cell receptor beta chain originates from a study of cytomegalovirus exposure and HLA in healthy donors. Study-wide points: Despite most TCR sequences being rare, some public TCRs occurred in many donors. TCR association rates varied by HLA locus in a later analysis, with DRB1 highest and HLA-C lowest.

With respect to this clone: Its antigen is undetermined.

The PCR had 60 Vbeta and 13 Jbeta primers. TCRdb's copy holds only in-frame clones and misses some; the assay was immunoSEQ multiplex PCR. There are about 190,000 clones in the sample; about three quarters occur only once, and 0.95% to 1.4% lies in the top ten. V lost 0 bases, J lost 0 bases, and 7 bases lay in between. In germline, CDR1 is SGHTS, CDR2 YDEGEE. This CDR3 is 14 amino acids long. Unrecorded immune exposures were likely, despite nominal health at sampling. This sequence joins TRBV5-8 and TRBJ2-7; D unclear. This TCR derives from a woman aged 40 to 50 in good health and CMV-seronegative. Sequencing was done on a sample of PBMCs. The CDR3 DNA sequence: TGTGCCAGCAGCTTGGCGTTTAGCTCCTACGAGCAGTACGTC. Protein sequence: CASSLAFSSYEQYV.